The 15 T cell receptor beta chains given below trace back to one sample, sequenced in a study of cytomegalovirus exposure and HLA in healthy donors. Method: immunoSEQ multiplex PCR; TCRdb's copy keeps in-frame clones and lacks some. The sample consists of some 86,000 clones, roughly 93% of them appearing once. Material for sequencing was PBMCs. The receptor set was obtained from a woman aged 25 to 45 in good health and CMV-seronegative.

This clone has more than one count but fewer than ten. This chain joins TRBV27 and TRBJ2-7; 10 nucleotides line up with TRBD1. V was pared by 8 bases and J by 5 bases, with 6 bases of the junction left unmatched. Looked up from germline, CDR1 is MNHEY and CDR2 is SMNVEV (reference sequence). The CDR3 extends over 13 amino acids. CDR3 DNA: TGTGCCAGCTCGGGACAGGGGTTCAACGAGCAGTACTTC. It is translated as CASSGQGFNEQYF.

The rearrangement links TRBV15 to TRBJ1-2; D might be TRBD1 (6 bases). CDR1 and CDR2 from the germline V gene are LNHNV and YYDKDF (reference sequence). Trimming left V 1 base short and J 0 bases short, with 9 bases between. The CDR3 covers 15 residues. CDR3 sequence: CATSRAGHANYGYTF. The CDR3 bases are TGTGCCACCAGCAGAGCGGGACACGCTAACTATGGCTACACCTTC.

The V call is TRBV19, the J call TRBJ2-5; tentatively, D is TRBD1 (5 bases). CDR1 LNHDA and CDR2 SQIVND come from the germline V gene (reference sequence). V lost 0 bases and J lost 5, with 7 bases in between. The CDR3 runs to 13 residues. CDR3 nucleotides: TGTGCCAGTAGTATAGACAGGGCCGAGACCCAGTACTTC. It translates to CASSIDRAETQYF.

This chain uses TRBV19 with TRBJ1-4; D is perhaps TRBD1 (5 bases). V was clipped by 6 bases and J by 3 bases, with 14 bases between them. This CDR3 has 15 amino acids. Germline lookup yields CDR1 LNHDA and CDR2 SQIVND (reference sequence). CDR3 DNA sequence: TGTGCCAGTAGCAAGAACTGGGGGGCTAATGAAAAACTGTTTTTT. As protein: CASSKNWGANEKLFF.

The sample holds a few counts of this clone. The chain is built from TRBV6-1 and TRBJ1-2; 8 bases match TRBD1. Germline CDR1 MNHNS, CDR2 SASEGT. V dropped 6 bases and J dropped 1; count of bases not matched to a gene: 1. The CDR3 is 13 residues long. The CDR3 DNA is TGTGCCAGCAGGGGACAGGTTAACTATGGCTACACCTTC. Its protein is CASRGQVNYGYTF.

The rearrangement links TRBV5-5 to TRBJ1-5; D uncertain. The germline V gene encodes CDR1 SGHKS and CDR2 YYEKEE (reference sequence). With 5 bases removed from V and 7 bases from J, the gap between germline ends came to 16 bases. The CDR3 extends over 14 amino acids. The CDR3 sequence: CASRPGLPPQPQHF. The CDR3 DNA reads as TGTGCCAGCAGACCCGGACTACCTCCCCAGCCCCAGCATTTT.

The chain joins TRBV18 to TRBJ1-2, with 8 nucleotides matching TRBD1. CDR3 size: 19 residues. CDR1 is KGHSH and CDR2 is LQKENI in the germline V gene. V trimming: 1 base; J trimming: 1 base; junction bases outside the gene matches: 14. The CDR3 is CASSPLHHETRGLNYGYTF. DNA for the CDR3: TGTGCCAGCTCACCACTCCATCATGAGACCAGGGGGCTTAACTATGGCTACACCTTC.

V usage is TRBV6-5 and J usage is TRBJ2-7; 7 nucleotides line up with TRBD2. From germline, CDR1 is MNHEY and CDR2 SVGAGI. The CDR3 length is 15 residues. Trimming took 5 bases from V and 3 from J; bases not matched to a gene: 10. This CDR3 is CASSPSPGLNYEQYF. The DNA for the CDR3 is TGTGCCAGCAGTCCCTCCCCGGGACTAAACTACGAGCAGTACTTC.

The rearrangement joins TRBV1 to TRBJ1-5. TRBV1 is deemed a pseudogene. The CDR3 is 17 residues long. The CDR3 coding sequence is TGCACCAGCAGCCAAGATCAACTTGGGAGTAGCAATCAGCCCCAGCATTTT. Its translation: CTSSQDQLGSSNQPQHF.

The V and J genes are TRBV21-1 and TRBJ1-2. TRBV21-1 is a pseudogene. The CDR3 extends over 16 amino acids. Here the CDR3 reads CASSRGRIPPTDGYTF. As DNA, the CDR3 is TGTGCCAGCAGCAGGGGGAGGATACCCCCGACGGATGGCTACACCTTC.

The rearrangement joins TRBV7-9 to TRBJ2-1; no clear D gene. CDR1 and CDR2 (germline): SEHNR, FQNEAQ (reference sequence). The V and J ends lost 5 bases and 6 bases respectively, with 11 bases between them. The CDR3 length is 13 residues. CDR3 bases: TGTGCCAGCAGCCCGCAAAACGGCAATGAGCAGTTCTTC. This codes for CASSPQNGNEQFF.

The CDR3 region has the DNA TGTGCCAGCAGCTTGGTAGGGGGCGGTGGAGAGACCCAGTACTTC. This translates into CASSLVGGGGETQYF. The chain has TRBV5-4 and TRBJ2-5; 7 bases are a match to TRBD1. Germline CDR1 is SGHNT and CDR2 is YYREEE (reference sequence). J lost 4 bases, V lost 0 bases, and 6 bases had no gene match. The CDR3 has 15 residues.

J is TRBJ2-6 and V is TRBV18, with 7 bases identical to TRBD1. The CDR3 has 16 residues. Germline loops: CDR1 KGHSH, CDR2 LQKENI. V was pared by 3 bases and J by 1 base, with 3 bases of the junction left unmatched. The CDR3 DNA follows: TGTGCCAGCTCACCTGTGACAGGGTCTGGGGCCAACGTCCTGACTTTC. This translates into CASSPVTGSGANVLTF.

CDR3 sequence reads: CATSRAGAGEQYF. CDR3 in DNA: TGTGCCACCAGCAGGGCAGGCGCGGGCGAGCAGTACTTC. The V call is TRBV15, the J call TRBJ2-7, with D perhaps matching TRBD2 (5 bases). The CDR3 totals 13 residues. The V and J ends lost 3 bases and 6 bases respectively, with 12 bases between them. CDR1 is LNHNV and CDR2 is YYDKDF in the germline V gene (reference sequence).

The V call is TRBV7-2, the J call TRBJ2-1, with 10 bases aligning to TRBD2. This CDR3 spans 16 amino acids. Germline lookup yields CDR1 SGHTA and CDR2 FQGNSA. Unmatched junction bases numbered 8, after V lost 5 bases and J lost 4 bases. The CDR3 DNA reads as TGTGCCAGCAGCCTACTACTAGCGGGGTTTTACAATGAGCAGTTCTTC. As protein: CASSLLLAGFYNEQFF.